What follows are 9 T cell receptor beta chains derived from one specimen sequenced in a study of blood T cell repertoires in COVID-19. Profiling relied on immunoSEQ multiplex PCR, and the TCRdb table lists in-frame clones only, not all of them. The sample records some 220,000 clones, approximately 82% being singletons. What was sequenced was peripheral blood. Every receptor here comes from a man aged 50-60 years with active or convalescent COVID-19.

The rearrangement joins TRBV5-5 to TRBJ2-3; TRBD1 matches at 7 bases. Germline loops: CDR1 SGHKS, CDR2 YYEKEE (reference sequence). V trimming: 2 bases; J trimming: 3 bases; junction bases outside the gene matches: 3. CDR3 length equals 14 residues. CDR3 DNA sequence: TGTGCCAGCAGCTTATCACAGGGGACAGATACGCAGTATTTT. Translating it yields CASSLSQGTDTQYF.

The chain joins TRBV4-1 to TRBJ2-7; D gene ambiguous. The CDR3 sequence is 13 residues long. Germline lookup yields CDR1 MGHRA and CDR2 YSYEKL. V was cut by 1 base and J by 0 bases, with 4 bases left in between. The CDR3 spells CASSQASSYEQYF. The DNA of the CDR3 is TGCGCCAGCAGCCAAGCATCCTCCTACGAGCAGTACTTC.

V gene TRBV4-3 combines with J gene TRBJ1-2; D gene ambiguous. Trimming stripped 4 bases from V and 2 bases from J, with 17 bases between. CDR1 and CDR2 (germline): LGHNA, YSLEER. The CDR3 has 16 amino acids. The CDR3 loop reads CASSPRDGLGNYGYTF. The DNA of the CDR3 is TGCGCCAGCAGCCCAAGAGACGGTCTCGGGAACTATGGCTACACCTTC.

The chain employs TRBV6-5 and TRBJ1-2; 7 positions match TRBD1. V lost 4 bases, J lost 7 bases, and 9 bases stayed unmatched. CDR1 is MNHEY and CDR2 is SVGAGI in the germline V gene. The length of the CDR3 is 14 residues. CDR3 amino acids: CASSFGRGSTGYTF. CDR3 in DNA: TGTGCCAGCAGTTTTGGCAGGGGGTCCACTGGCTACACCTTC.

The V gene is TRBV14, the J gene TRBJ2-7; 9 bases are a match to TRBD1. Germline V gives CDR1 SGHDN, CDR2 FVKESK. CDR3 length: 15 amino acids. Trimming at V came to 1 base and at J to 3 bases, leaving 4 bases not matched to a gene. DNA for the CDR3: TGTGCCAGCAGCCAAGCGACAGGGGGTCTCTACGAGCAGTACTTC. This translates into CASSQATGGLYEQYF.

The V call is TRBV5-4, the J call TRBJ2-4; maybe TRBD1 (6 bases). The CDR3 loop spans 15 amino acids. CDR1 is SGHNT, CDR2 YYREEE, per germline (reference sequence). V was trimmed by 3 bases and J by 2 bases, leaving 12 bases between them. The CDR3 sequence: CASSSLQGPKNIQYF. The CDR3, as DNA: TGTGCCAGCAGCTCGTTACAGGGTCCCAAAAACATTCAGTACTTC.

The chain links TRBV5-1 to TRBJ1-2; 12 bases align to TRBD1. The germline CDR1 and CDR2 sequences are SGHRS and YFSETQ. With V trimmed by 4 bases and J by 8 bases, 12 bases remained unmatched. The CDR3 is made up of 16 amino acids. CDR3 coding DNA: TGCGCCAGCAGCCTCGGGACAGGGGGCGGCTCGGGAGGCTACACCTTC. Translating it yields CASSLGTGGGSGGYTF.

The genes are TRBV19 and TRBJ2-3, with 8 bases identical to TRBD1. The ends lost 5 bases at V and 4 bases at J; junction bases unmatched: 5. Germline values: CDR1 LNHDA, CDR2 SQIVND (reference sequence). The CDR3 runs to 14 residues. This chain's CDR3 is CASSLTGAADTQYF. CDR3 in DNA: TGTGCCAGTAGTTTGACAGGGGCTGCAGATACGCAGTATTTT.

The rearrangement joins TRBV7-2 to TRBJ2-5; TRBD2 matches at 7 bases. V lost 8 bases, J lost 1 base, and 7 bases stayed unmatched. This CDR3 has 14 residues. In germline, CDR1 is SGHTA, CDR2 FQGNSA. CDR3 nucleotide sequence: TGTGCCAGCCGACGTAGCGGGTTCCAAGAGACCCAGTACTTC. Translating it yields CASRRSGFQETQYF. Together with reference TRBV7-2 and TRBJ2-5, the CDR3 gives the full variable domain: GAGVSQSPSNKVTEKGKDVELRCDPISGHTALYWYRQSLGQGLEFLIYFQGNSAPDKSGLPSDRFSAERTGGSVSTLTIQRTQQEDSAVYLCASRRSGFQETQYFGPGTRLLVL.